This entry lists 24 T cell receptor beta chains sequenced from one sample in a study of T cells in tumors after PD-1 blockade. Sequencing used immunoSEQ multiplex PCR; TCRdb keeps in-frame clones, though not all of them. The table lists about 24,000 clones, over 80% of them singletons. The sequencing here drew on PBMCs, taken after anti-PD-1 treatment. All receptors come from a human donor with basal cell carcinoma.

This CDR3 reads CASSIWGGNTEAFF. DNA of the CDR3: TGTGCCAGTAGTATTTGGGGGGGGAACACTGAAGCTTTCTTT. The gene calls are TRBV19 and TRBJ1-1, with D perhaps matching TRBD1 (5 bases). Germline loops: CDR1 LNHDA, CDR2 SQIVND (reference sequence). CDR3 length: 14 residues. Trimming cost V 3 bases and J 1 base, with 9 bases left between them.

The V and J genes are TRBV30 and TRBJ2-1, with D perhaps assigned TRBD1 or TRBD2 (5 bases each). This CDR3 is 11 amino acids long. Germline loops: CDR1 GTSNPN, CDR2 SVGIG (reference sequence). Trimming pared 3 bases from V and 9 bases from J, leaving 9 bases between. CDR3 region: CAWRGELEQFF. The CDR3 region has the DNA TGTGCCTGGAGGGGGGAGCTTGAGCAGTTCTTC. Combining the CDR3 with reference TRBV30 and TRBJ2-1 gives the whole variable domain SQTIHQWPATLVQPVGSPLSLECTVEGTSNPNLYWYRQAAGRGLQLLFYSVGIGQISSEVPQNLSASRPQDRQFILSSKKLLLSDSGFYLCAWRGELEQFFGPGTRLTVL.

This chain links TRBV7-9 with TRBJ2-3, with 10 positions matching TRBD2. V was pared by 3 bases and J by 0 bases, with 6 bases of the junction left unmatched. Germline CDR1 and CDR2: SEHNR and FQNEAQ (reference sequence). The CDR3 contains 17 residues. The CDR3 is CASSFGSGGVSTDTQYF. DNA of the CDR3: TGTGCCAGCAGCTTCGGAAGCGGGGGGGTTAGCACAGATACGCAGTATTTT.

Here the CDR3 DNA reads TGTGCCAGCAAAAGTCAGGAGGCTGAAGCTTTCTTT. As protein: CASKSQEAEAFF. The chain has TRBV6-6 and TRBJ1-1; no firm D call. Germline CDR1 MNHNY, CDR2 SVGAGI (reference sequence). With 7 bases removed from V and 6 bases from J, the gap between germline ends came to 12 bases. The CDR3 is 12 amino acids.

There are a few counts of this clone. The gene calls are TRBV19 and TRBJ1-2, with TRBD1 matching over 10 bases. Germline CDR1 and CDR2: LNHDA and SQIVND (reference sequence). This CDR3 spans 12 amino acids. V trimming: 8 bases; J trimming: 6 bases; junction bases outside the gene matches: 3. In DNA, the CDR3 is TGTGCCAGTGGGGACAGGGGAAATGGCTACACCTTC. Translation: CASGDRGNGYTF.

This clone has just a few counts. The chain links TRBV7-2 to TRBJ1-1; D remains ambiguous. The CDR3 is 14 amino acids. The V end lost 3 bases, the J end lost 2 bases, and 10 bases lay between the germline ends. From germline, CDR1 is SGHTA and CDR2 FQGNSA. CDR3 coding DNA: TGTGCCAGCAGCTTCAATCCGGGCAACACTGAAGCTTTCTTT. This encodes CASSFNPGNTEAFF.

This clone was counted a single time. The chain couples TRBV7-9 to TRBJ2-2, with TRBD2 matching over 10 bases. Germline loops: CDR1 SEHNR, CDR2 FQNEAQ (reference sequence). This CDR3 region has 15 residues. The V gene end was trimmed by 8 bases and the J gene end by 1 base; junction bases not matched to a gene: 4. CDR3 sequence: CASGSGGVNTGELFF. CDR3 DNA: TGTGCCAGCGGGAGCGGGGGGGTGAACACCGGGGAGCTGTTTTTT.

The chain couples TRBV20-1 to TRBJ2-1; the match to TRBD2 covers 8 bases. Germline lookup yields CDR1 DFQATT and CDR2 SNEGSKA (reference sequence). This CDR3 has 15 amino acids. J lost 7 bases, V lost 3 bases, and 11 bases had no gene match. In DNA form, the CDR3 reads TGCAGTGCTAGTCGGGGGGGCCCCTTTCGGAATGAGCAGTTCTTC. Its protein product is CSASRGGPFRNEQFF.

In its sample, this clone was seen a few times. This chain links TRBV7-9 with TRBJ1-1; no clear D gene. CDR3 length equals 13 residues. The germline V and J ends were trimmed by 5 bases and 1 base, with 8 bases remaining between them. Per germline, CDR1 SEHNR and CDR2 FQNEAQ (reference sequence). CDR3 region: CASSISENTEAFF. The CDR3 coding sequence is TGTGCCAGCAGCATAAGTGAGAACACTGAAGCTTTCTTT.

The chain joins TRBV12-5 to TRBJ1-2; 8 bases are shared with TRBD1. Per germline, CDR1 LGHNT and CDR2 FRNRAP. V gave up 7 bases and J gave up 5 bases; unmatched junction bases: 6. CDR3 length: 13 residues. CDR3 region: CASAIGQGYGYTF. In DNA, the CDR3 is TGTGCTAGTGCCATAGGACAGGGTTATGGCTACACCTTC.

This clone was counted once. The genes are TRBV5-6 and TRBJ1-4, with 7 bases aligning to TRBD1. Germline lookup yields CDR1 SGHDT and CDR2 YYEEEE. The CDR3 is 15 residues long. V was pared by 2 bases and J by 4 bases, with 5 bases of the junction left unmatched. The CDR3 region is CASSLQGWGNEKLFF. CDR3 nucleotides: TGTGCCAGCAGCTTACAGGGGTGGGGTAATGAAAAACTGTTTTTT.

This clone was recorded once. The rearrangement joins TRBV5-1 to TRBJ2-1; D might be TRBD1 (6 bases). CDR3 size: 14 residues. Germline V gives CDR1 SGHRS, CDR2 YFSETQ. V gave up 6 bases and J gave up 7 bases, with 17 bases separating them. This CDR3 reads CASTGDTSRNEQFF. The CDR3, as DNA: TGCGCCAGCACCGGGGACACTTCTCGTAATGAGCAGTTCTTC. The variable domain in full, with the rest retrieved from reference TRBV5-1 and TRBJ2-1, is KAGVTQTPRYLIKTRGQQVTLSCSPISGHRSVSWYQQTPGQGLQFLFEYFSETQRNKGNFPGRFSGRQFSNSRSEMNVSTLELGDSALYLCASTGDTSRNEQFFGPGTRLTVL.

The rearrangement joins TRBV6-1 to TRBJ2-7; D uncertain. CDR3 size: 13 residues. V was clipped by 1 base and J by 1 base, with 5 bases between them. Germline CDR1 MNHNS, CDR2 SASEGT. Here the CDR3 reads CASSEGLSYEQYF. The CDR3 bases are TGTGCCAGCAGTGAAGGGCTATCCTACGAGCAGTACTTC.

This clone was recorded a few times. This chain connects TRBV12-3 or TRBV12-4 to TRBJ1-2; no clear D gene. The CDR3 sequence is 11 residues long. V shed 7 bases and J shed 5 bases, with 8 bases lying between them. This chain's CDR3 is CASKGLYGYTF. The DNA of the CDR3 is TGTGCCAGCAAGGGATTATATGGCTACACCTTC.

The chain links TRBV2 to TRBJ1-2; 8 bases agree with TRBD1. The V segment lost 2 bases and the J segment 4 bases; nucleotides outside the gene matches: 6. Germline V gene data show CDR1 as SNHLY and CDR2 as FYNNEI. The CDR3 totals 15 residues. CDR3 sequence: CASSEIPGTGYGYTF. The DNA of the CDR3 is TGTGCCAGCAGTGAAATACCCGGGACAGGCTATGGCTACACCTTC.

CDR3 sequence reads: CASSTSGTGVQETQYF. The DNA for the CDR3 is TGTGCCAGTAGTACGTCCGGGACAGGGGTACAAGAGACCCAGTACTTC. The chain links TRBV19 to TRBJ2-5; 10 bases are a match to TRBD1. This CDR3 has 16 residues. V shed 4 bases and J 2 bases; nucleotides not matched to a gene: 7. CDR1 LNHDA and CDR2 SQIVND come from the germline V gene (reference sequence).

CDR3 DNA sequence: TGCAGCGTCTTGGCAGGGGAAGAGACCCAGTACTTC. The encoded protein is CSVLAGEETQYF. The rearrangement joins TRBV29-1 to TRBJ2-5, with D possibly TRBD1 on 6 matching bases. This CDR3 has 12 residues. V was pared by 6 bases and J by 3 bases, with 11 bases between. In germline, CDR1 is SQVTM, CDR2 ANQGSEA.

The rearrangement uses TRBV5-1 and TRBJ2-7, with 9 nucleotides matching TRBD2. CDR3 size: 17 residues. V lost 3 bases and J lost 5; bases outside the gene matches: 15. Germline loops: CDR1 SGHRS, CDR2 YFSETQ. CDR3 nucleotides: TGCGCCAGCAGCTCGTTACCGGGGCGGGGGGGCCTCGACGAGCAGTACTTC. Translating gives CASSSLPGRGGLDEQYF.

J is TRBJ2-5 and V is TRBV19, with a tentative D call TRBD1 (6 bases). CDR1 is LNHDA, CDR2 SQIVND, per germline (reference sequence). The CDR3 length is 13 residues. With 4 bases removed from V and 2 bases from J, the gap between germline ends came to 8 bases. The CDR3 region is CASSNDRQETQYF. The CDR3 DNA sequence: TGTGCCAGTAGTAACGACAGGCAAGAGACCCAGTACTTC. The whole variable domain, remainder taken from reference TRBV19 and TRBJ2-5, is DGGITQSPKYLFRKEGQNVTLSCEQNLNHDAMYWYRQDPGQGLRLIYYSQIVNDFQKGDIAEGYSVSREKKESFPLTVTSAQKNPTAFYLCASSNDRQETQYFGPGTRLLVL.

The V and J genes are TRBV7-6 and TRBJ2-7, with 7 bases fitting TRBD1. This CDR3 spans 16 amino acids. Trimming took 2 bases from V and 4 from J; bases not matched to a gene: 11. CDR1 is SGHVS, CDR2 FNYEAQ, per germline. This chain's CDR3 is CASSLSDRQIPYEQYF. As DNA, the CDR3 is TGTGCCAGCAGCTTATCGGACAGGCAAATCCCGTACGAGCAGTACTTC. The full variable domain, with the rest looked up from reference TRBV7-6 and TRBJ2-7, is GAGVSQSPRYKVTKRGQDVALRCDPISGHVSLYWYRQALGQGPEFLTYFNYEAQQDKSGLPNDRFSAERPEGSISTLTIQRTEQRDSAMYRCASSLSDRQIPYEQYFGPGTRLTVT.

The V gene is TRBV7-6, the J gene TRBJ1-1; D gene unclear. Trimming took 2 bases from V and 0 from J, leaving 13 bases between them. The germline V gene encodes CDR1 SGHVS and CDR2 FNYEAQ. This CDR3 has 16 residues. The CDR3 coding sequence is TGTGCCAGCAGCTTAAACCCAGGACTTATGAACACTGAAGCTTTCTTT. Protein sequence: CASSLNPGLMNTEAFF.

The chain is built from TRBV10-2 and TRBJ2-5; D is possibly TRBD1 (6 bases). The germline V gene has CDR1 WSHSY and CDR2 SAAADI. The V and J ends lost 4 bases and 1 base respectively, with 16 bases between them. The CDR3 has 16 residues. The CDR3 loop is CASSGGLVRGQETQYF. The CDR3 DNA is TGCGCCAGCAGTGGGGGCTTGGTCAGGGGCCAAGAGACCCAGTACTTC.

V is TRBV5-1 and J is TRBJ1-6; D not resolved. The V and J ends lost 5 bases and 4 bases respectively, with 16 bases between them. The CDR3 has 16 amino acids. The germline gives CDR1 SGHRS, CDR2 YFSETQ. This chain's CDR3 is CASSPGLQPYNSPLHF. The CDR3 nucleotides are TGCGCCAGCAGTCCTGGCCTGCAGCCTTATAATTCACCCCTCCACTTT.

The chain joins TRBV3-1 (or the pseudogene TRBV3-2) to TRBJ1-1, with D uncertain. Germline lookup yields CDR1 LGHDT and CDR2 YNNKEL (reference sequence). CDR3 size: 13 residues. Trimming shortened V by 3 bases and J by 5 bases, and 10 bases separated the two germline ends. CDR3 residues: CASSQLEWTEAFF. In DNA, the CDR3 is TGTGCCAGCAGCCAGCTAGAGTGGACTGAAGCTTTCTTT.